Reported below is one T cell receptor beta chain. This sample is drawn from a study of T-cell reconstitution after alpha-beta-depleted transplantation in children. Molecular barcoding with unique molecular identifiers was used for the TCRbeta library. Each CDR3 protein is one row after TCRdb ran MiXCR on the PCR reads. The sample gives about 640,000 distinct CDR3 sequences, approximately 17% of which show up once; around 0.96% is in the top ten. This CDR3 contains 14 residues. Unmatched junction bases numbered 5, after V lost 3 bases and J lost 1 base. Germline loops: CDR1 DFQATT, CDR2 SNEGSKA (reference sequence).

The clonotype comes from a human donor who donated a stem cell graft to a child with acute myeloid leukemia. The specimen comprised PBMCs from the stem cell graft donor, sampled from the stem cell graft. This chain joins TRBV20-1 and TRBJ2-5, with 7 positions matching TRBD1. The DNA of the CDR3 is TGCAGTGCTAGCCAAGGGACAGTCCAAGAGACCCAGTACTTC. Encoded protein: CSASQGTVQETQYF.